Each of the 21 T cell receptor beta chains below was sequenced from the same sample in a study of vaccination and CD4 T cells after COVID-19. The Oncomine TCR Beta short-read assay sequenced DNA from cultured CD4+ T cells. TCRdb re-called the PCR reads through MiXCR, storing one row per CDR3 protein. The repertoire has 9,500 to 15,000 distinct CDR3 sequences, more than 40% of them found once; the top ten carry 13% to 15%. This sample's treatment: roughly ten-day PBMC culture with coronavirus spike peptide pools or control peptides (ViraFEST assay). Antigens for these TCRs are unknown. Sequencing used CD4+ T cells from blood, cultured in vitro. These receptors all stem from a human donor who had recovered from COVID-19.

This clonotype was seen a few times. CDR3 nucleotides: TGTGCCAGCAGTACTGGGGGACTAGCGGAGAATGAGCAGTTCTTC. Translating it yields CASSTGGLAENEQFF. The V gene is TRBV6-2 or TRBV6-3, the J gene TRBJ2-1; TRBD2 matches at 11 bases. From germline, CDR1 is MNHEY and CDR2 SVGEGT. The CDR3 is 15 residues long. The J segment lost 7 bases and the V segment lost 5 bases, leaving 7 bases of the junction unmatched.

The table lists this clonotype with a few counts. The chain uses TRBV24-1 and TRBJ1-3, with D maybe TRBD1 (5 bases). Per the germline V gene, CDR1 is KGHDR and CDR2 is SFDVKD. The CDR3 covers 14 residues. V was trimmed by 4 bases and J by 2 bases, leaving 8 bases between them. The CDR3 bases are TGTGCCACCAGTGAGCGGGACCCTGGAAACACCATATATTTT. This encodes CATSERDPGNTIYF.

This rearrangement joins TRBV30 to TRBJ2-2; unclear D gene. The CDR3 has 18 residues. Germline CDR1 is GTSNPN and CDR2 is SVGIG (reference sequence). The V end was cut by 3 bases, the J end by 13 bases, with 33 bases between. The CDR3 spells CAWSTTWTSPRATDLLFF. The CDR3 nucleotides read TGTGCCTGGAGCACAACCTGGACCTCCCCTCGGGCCACAGACTTGCTGTTTTTT.

The V gene is TRBV19, the J gene TRBJ1-1; TRBD1 aligns across 7 bases. V was pared by 5 bases and J by 4 bases, with 10 bases of the junction left unmatched. The CDR3 consists of 15 residues. CDR1 LNHDA and CDR2 SQIVND come from the germline V gene (reference sequence). CDR3: CASSYRQGGITEAFF. CDR3 DNA: TGTGCCAGTAGTTATCGACAGGGAGGCATCACTGAAGCTTTCTTT.

The chain links TRBV7-2 to TRBJ1-1; tentatively, D is TRBD1 (5 bases). V was cut by 6 bases and J by 0 bases, with 14 bases left in between. This CDR3 contains 15 residues. Germline V gives CDR1 SGHTA, CDR2 FQGNSA. The DNA for the CDR3 is TGTGCCAGCAGGAGTGACAGCTTTCTGAACACTGAAGCTTTCTTT. It yields the protein CASRSDSFLNTEAFF.

The V and J genes are TRBV4-1 and TRBJ1-1; D is ambiguous. V lost 4 bases to trimming and J lost 0 bases, with 12 bases between them. In germline, CDR1 is MGHRA, CDR2 YSYEKL. The length of the CDR3 is 15 residues. CDR3 nucleotide sequence: TGCGCCAGCAGCCTCCGGACCATTTTGAACACTGAAGCTTTCTTT. Protein sequence: CASSLRTILNTEAFF.

The chain carries TRBV28 and TRBJ1-2; unclear D gene. Trimming took off 4 bases at V and 4 bases at J, with 7 bases between the two ends. The CDR3 runs to 12 residues. Germline V gives CDR1 MDHEN, CDR2 SYDVKM. The CDR3 DNA is TGTGCCAGCAGTTCTGCGATCTATGGCTACACCTTC. Translating it yields CASSSAIYGYTF.

This clonotype was observed a handful of times. The chain joins TRBV5-8 to TRBJ1-6; no clear D. This CDR3 is built from 14 residues. The V and J ends lost 1 base and 7 bases respectively, with 9 bases between them. The germline V gene encodes CDR1 SGHTS and CDR2 YDEGEE. CDR3 nucleotide sequence: TGTGCCAGCAGCTTGCGATTAGGGAATTCACCCCTCCACTTT. This encodes CASSLRLGNSPLHF. Variable domain in full (rest from reference TRBV5-8 and TRBJ1-6): EAGVTQSPTHLIKTRGQQATLRCSPISGHTSVYWYQQALGLGLQFLLWYDEGEERNRGNFPPRFSGRQFPNYSSELNVNALELEDSALYLCASSLRLGNSPLHFGNGTRLTVT.

This sequence joins TRBV19 and TRBJ1-3; D is unclear. The germline CDR1 and CDR2 sequences are LNHDA and SQIVND (reference sequence). Trimming cost V 7 bases and J 0 bases, with 10 bases left between them. The CDR3 consists of 14 residues. The chain's CDR3 is CASNPRVSGNTIYF. Written as DNA, the CDR3 is TGTGCCAGTAATCCACGGGTCTCTGGAAACACCATATATTTT.

This sequence joins TRBV11-3 and TRBJ2-1; 11 bases line up with TRBD1. This CDR3 is built from 18 residues. The V segment lost 5 bases and the J segment 6 bases; nucleotides outside the gene matches: 15. CDR1 and CDR2 from the germline V gene are SGHNT and YENEEA. DNA for the CDR3: TGTGCCAGCAGCATAGGACAGGGGGCGGTAAAGGGTGCCAATGAGCAGTTCTTC. Its protein is CASSIGQGAVKGANEQFF. Combining the CDR3 with reference TRBV11-3 and TRBJ2-1 gives the whole variable domain EAGVVQSPRYKIIEKKQPVAFWCNPISGHNTLYWYLQNLGQGPELLIRYENEEAVDDSQLPKDRFSAERLKGVDSTLKIQPAELGDSAVYLCASSIGQGAVKGANEQFFGPGTRLTVL.

V gene TRBV12-3 or TRBV12-4 combines with J gene TRBJ1-2; D perhaps matches TRBD1 (6 bases). This CDR3 contains 15 residues. With 6 bases removed from V and 1 base from J, the gap between germline ends came to 15 bases. In DNA, the CDR3 is TGTGCCAGCAGGCGAGACCGCAGGGGTAACTATGGCTACACCTTC. Amino acid sequence: CASRRDRRGNYGYTF.

The chain employs TRBV7-2 and TRBJ2-5; no clear D. V was cut by 4 bases and J by 9 bases, with 15 bases left in between. The germline V gene has CDR1 SGHTA and CDR2 FQGNSA. The CDR3 runs 13 residues. This CDR3 reads CASSSLATEAQYF. In nucleotides, the CDR3 is TGTGCCAGCAGCTCACTCGCGACTGAGGCCCAGTACTTC.

This clonotype has only one observation. This chain uses TRBV5-6 with TRBJ2-2; maybe TRBD1 (5 bases). The CDR3 loop spans 15 amino acids. CDR1 is SGHDT and CDR2 is YYEEEE in the germline V gene. V shed 2 bases and J shed 5 bases, with 13 bases lying between them. The CDR3 reads CASSFPRERTGELFF. The DNA of the CDR3 is TGTGCCAGCAGCTTTCCCAGGGAAAGGACCGGGGAGCTGTTTTTT.

This chain joins TRBV20-1 and TRBJ2-5, with 9 bases fitting TRBD1. In germline, CDR1 is DFQATT, CDR2 SNEGSKA (reference sequence). J gave up 4 bases and V 5 bases, and 8 bases lay outside the gene matches. The CDR3 covers 14 residues. The chain's CDR3 is CSARDRAPVETQYF. The CDR3 DNA sequence: TGCAGTGCTCGGGACAGGGCTCCAGTAGAGACCCAGTACTTC.

This clonotype was seen a handful of times. V gene TRBV2 combines with J gene TRBJ1-1, with no clear D. V was pared by 3 bases and J by 7 bases, with 12 bases between. Germline CDR1 reads SNHLY; CDR2 reads FYNNEI. CDR3 size: 13 residues. For the CDR3, the DNA is TGTGCCAGCAGTGAGGCGGTGGGCGGTGAAGCTTTCTTT. Translating gives CASSEAVGGEAFF.

This clonotype was seen a few times. V is TRBV19 and J is TRBJ2-2; D possibly uses TRBD1 or TRBD2 (5 bases each). The CDR3 extends over 14 amino acids. Trimming cost V 4 bases and J 3 bases, with 9 bases left between them. Germline V gene sequence: CDR1 LNHDA, CDR2 SQIVND (reference sequence). The CDR3 sequence is CASSKGPDTGELFF. DNA for the CDR3: TGTGCCAGTAGTAAGGGACCAGACACCGGGGAGCTGTTTTTT.

This clonotype was counted between two and nine times. The chain carries TRBV20-1 and TRBJ1-6, with no clear D. The germline V and J ends were trimmed by 3 bases and 6 bases, with 9 bases remaining between them. The germline gives CDR1 DFQATT, CDR2 SNEGSKA (reference sequence). This CDR3 has 13 amino acids. CDR3 amino acids: CSARDGVNSPLHF. The DNA for the CDR3 is TGCAGTGCTAGGGACGGGGTTAATTCACCCCTCCACTTT.

The J gene is TRBJ2-3, the V gene TRBV29-1; no firm D call. CDR3 length: 13 residues. Per germline, CDR1 SQVTM and CDR2 ANQGSEA. V shed 1 base and J shed 2 bases, with 7 bases lying between them. The CDR3 DNA reads as TGCAGCGTTGAAGGCAGGTACACAGATACGCAGTATTTT. It codes for CSVEGRYTDTQYF.

The rearrangement joins TRBV2 to TRBJ2-5; D remains ambiguous. The CDR3 covers 15 residues. With 2 bases removed from V and 9 bases from J, the gap between germline ends came to 19 bases. The germline gives CDR1 SNHLY, CDR2 FYNNEI. As DNA, the CDR3 is TGTGCCAGCAGTGAAAGACGCCCGGTGATTGAGGCCCAGTACTTC. This codes for CASSERRPVIEAQYF.

This clonotype was observed a few times. This chain links TRBV15 with TRBJ1-1; the D gene is possibly TRBD1 (5 bases). The germline CDR1 and CDR2 sequences are LNHNV and YYDKDF (reference sequence). The CDR3 sequence is 13 residues long. V was pared by 0 bases and J by 6 bases, with 8 bases between. CDR3 in amino acids: CATSRDRGSEAFF. CDR3 bases: TGTGCCACCAGCAGAGATAGGGGCTCTGAAGCTTTCTTT.

This clonotype was observed a handful of times. The chain employs TRBV7-2 and TRBJ1-2; 8 nucleotides agree with TRBD1. The V and J ends lost 3 bases and 4 bases, in that order; junction bases with no gene match: 4. The CDR3 is 14 residues long. Per germline, CDR1 SGHTA and CDR2 FQGNSA. The CDR3 region has the DNA TGTGCCAGCAGCTTCGGACAGGGAGGCTATGGCTACACCTTC. This translates into CASSFGQGGYGYTF.